These 14 T cell receptor beta chains came from one sample sequenced in a study of blood T cells in healthy people across ages. Sample-barcoded 5' priming and a J-beta primer mix drove a second PCR of roughly 6 to 12 cycles. One entry per CDR3 protein results from TCRdb running MiXCR on the 5' RACE reads. The sample shows around 650,000 distinct CDR3 sequences, about 30% of them seen only once. The sample consisted of blood. The receptors come from a woman older than 75 in good health.

In this sample, this clonotype turned up once. The chain employs TRBV5-1 and TRBJ2-5; TRBD2 aligns across 9 bases. Germline CDR1 reads SGHRS; CDR2 reads YFSETQ. The CDR3 extends over 16 amino acids. The V gene end was trimmed by 0 bases and the J gene end by 6 bases; junction bases not matched to a gene: 9. CDR3 in DNA: TGCGCCAGCAGCTTGGCCCTAGCGGGGAATAGAAAGACCCAGTACTTC. Translated: CASSLALAGNRKTQYF.

This chain connects TRBV20-1 to TRBJ2-2, with 14 bases that match TRBD2. V shed 5 bases and J 8 bases; nucleotides not matched to a gene: 10. The germline gives CDR1 DFQATT, CDR2 SNEGSKA (reference sequence). The CDR3 is 16 residues long. CDR3 region: CSARPGTSGGMGELFF. For the CDR3, the DNA is TGCAGTGCTCGCCCCGGGACTAGCGGGGGTATGGGGGAGCTGTTTTTT.

This clonotype was seen at least ten times. V and J are TRBV6-5 and TRBJ2-7; TRBD1 matches 9 bases. The CDR3 extends over 14 amino acids. Losses at the gene ends were 4 bases for V and 3 bases for J; bases not matched to a gene: 4. The germline V gene encodes CDR1 MNHEY and CDR2 SVGAGI. This CDR3 reads CASSSGQGLYEQYF. The CDR3 coding sequence is TGTGCCAGCAGTTCGGGACAGGGACTCTACGAGCAGTACTTC.

This clonotype showed up many times. V is TRBV10-3 and J is TRBJ2-7, with D unresolved. CDR1 and CDR2 (germline): ENHRY, SYGVKD. This CDR3 spans 17 amino acids. The V and J ends lost 3 bases and 1 base respectively, with 19 bases between them. CDR3 DNA: TGTGCCATCAGTGATTCCCCATCGGATGGCCCTTCCTACGAGCAGTACTTC. It translates to CAISDSPSDGPSYEQYF.

This clonotype was seen at least ten times. This sequence joins TRBV20-1 and TRBJ2-5; D gene unclear. The CDR3 loop spans 15 amino acids. Trimming took 2 bases from V and 2 from J, leaving 15 bases between them. The germline gives CDR1 DFQATT, CDR2 SNEGSKA (reference sequence). The CDR3 reads CSARLTSRPQETQYF. CDR3 nucleotide sequence: TGCAGTGCTAGACTCACGTCAAGACCACAAGAGACCCAGTACTTC.

With regard to this clonotype: This clone may be a read error of a much larger clone one base away. This chain uses TRBV14 with TRBJ2-5; 7 bases are shared with TRBD2. With the DNA end fitting TRBJ2-7 better, the J assignment may be wrong. The length of the CDR3 is 13 residues. Germline CDR1 SGHDN, CDR2 FVKESK. The CDR3 DNA reads TGTGCCAGCAGCCAAGCGTCTAGCGGCGAGCAGTACTTC. Residues: CASSQASSGEQYF.

The rearrangement uses TRBV30 and TRBJ1-2; D remains unclear. V lost 4 bases and J 6 bases, leaving 21 bases between the germline ends. CDR1 is GTSNPN, CDR2 SVGIG, per germline (reference sequence). The CDR3 is made up of 15 amino acids. CDR3 DNA sequence: TGTGCCTGGATCATTCGGGCAATGTTATGGGATGGCTACACCTTC. Amino acid sequence: CAWIIRAMLWDGYTF.

This chain connects TRBV29-1 to TRBJ1-6; no clear D gene. The V gene lost 6 bases and the J gene lost 2 bases, with 11 bases spanning the gap. The CDR3 consists of 14 residues. Germline CDR1 is SQVTM and CDR2 is ANQGSEA. CDR3 sequence: CSVREETYNSPLHF. The CDR3 DNA is TGCAGCGTCCGGGAGGAGACCTATAATTCACCCCTCCACTTT.

There are many counts of this clonotype. The chain recombines TRBV12-3 or TRBV12-4 with TRBJ2-5, with D uncertain. This CDR3 comprises 17 residues. V was pared by 0 bases and J by 5 bases, with 19 bases between. This chain's CDR3 is CASSLATFSFIGETQYF. The CDR3 DNA is TGTGCCAGCAGTTTAGCGACTTTTAGCTTCATAGGGGAGACCCAGTACTTC.

V is TRBV29-1 and J is TRBJ1-5; D is perhaps TRBD1 (5 bases). CDR3 size: 12 residues. Looked up from germline, CDR1 is SQVTM and CDR2 is ANQGSEA. Trimming pared 7 bases from V and 10 bases from J, leaving 17 bases between. CDR3 sequence: CSAQEGASPQHF. The CDR3 DNA follows: TGCAGCGCACAAGAAGGGGCTTCTCCCCAGCATTTT.

This clonotype was seen a handful of times. The chain recombines TRBV4-1 with TRBJ1-5; unclear D gene. The ends were cut back, 1 base at V and 5 bases at J, with 6 bases in the middle. Germline lookup yields CDR1 MGHRA and CDR2 YSYEKL. The CDR3 extends over 13 amino acids. DNA of the CDR3: TGCGCCAGCAGCCAAGCGACATATCAGCCCCAGCATTTT. Its translation: CASSQATYQPQHF.

V gene TRBV20-1 combines with J gene TRBJ2-1, with 10 nucleotides matching TRBD2. Per the germline V gene, CDR1 is DFQATT and CDR2 is SNEGSKA (reference sequence). This CDR3 has 17 residues. V lost 1 base to trimming and J lost 0 bases; unmatched junction nucleotides: 6. CDR3 in DNA: TGCAGTGCTAGAGCGCCTAGCGGGAGAAACTCCTACAATGAGCAGTTCTTC. This gives the protein CSARAPSGRNSYNEQFF.

This clonotype was seen ten or more times. V is TRBV28 and J is TRBJ2-1, with 8 bases lining up with TRBD2. Germline CDR1 and CDR2: MDHEN and SYDVKM. Unmatched junction bases numbered 5, after V lost 4 bases and J lost 6 bases. This CDR3 is 14 amino acids long. The DNA of the CDR3 is TGTGCCAGCAGTTCGGACGGGGGGGTCAATGAGCAGTTCTTC. Amino acids: CASSSDGGVNEQFF.

The chain employs TRBV20-1 and TRBJ2-1, with D hard to call. CDR1 and CDR2 (germline): DFQATT, SNEGSKA (reference sequence). V was pared by 0 bases and J by 1 base, with 7 bases between. The CDR3 sequence is 14 residues long. The CDR3 spells CSARDKVSYNEQFF. The CDR3 DNA follows: TGCAGTGCTAGAGATAAGGTATCCTACAATGAGCAGTTCTTC.